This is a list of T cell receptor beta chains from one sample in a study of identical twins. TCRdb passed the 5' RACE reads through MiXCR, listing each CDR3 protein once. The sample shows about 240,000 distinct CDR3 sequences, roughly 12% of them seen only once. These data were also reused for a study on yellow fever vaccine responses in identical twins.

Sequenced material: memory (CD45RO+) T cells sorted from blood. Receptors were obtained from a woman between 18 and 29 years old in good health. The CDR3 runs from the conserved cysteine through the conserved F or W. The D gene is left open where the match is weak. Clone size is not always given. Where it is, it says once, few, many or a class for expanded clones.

TGCGCCAGCAGCCAAGATCACGGGCGCAATGAGCAGTTCTTC CASSQDHGRNEQFF few TRBJ2-1 TRBV4-1 NA
TGTGCCAGCCTTCCGGGGGTCCGCGGGAGGGCGTCAGATACGCAGTATTTT CASLPGVRGRASDTQYF many TRBJ2-3 TRBV28 TRBD2
TGTGCCAGCAGCAGAGGACCGTTCGATACGCAGTATTTT CASSRGPFDTQYF many TRBJ2-3 TRBV7-8 NA
TGTGCCAGCAGCCAAGATCTAGCGGGAGGGCCGAGGACAGATACGCAGTATTTT CASSQDLAGGPRTDTQYF NA TRBJ2-3 TRBV4-2 TRBD2
TGTGCCAGCAGCCCACTGGGCGAGCAGTACTTC CASSPLGEQYF many TRBJ2-7 TRBV7-8 NA
TGTGCCAGCAGTAGGAGCCGGGAAGCAGCTACCCAGTACTTC CASSRSREAATQYF NA TRBJ2-5 TRBV28 NA
TGTGCCAGCAGGAGGACAGGGAGTACGGGCACAGATACGCAGTATTTT CASRRTGSTGTDTQYF few TRBJ2-3 TRBV7-9 TRBD1
TGTGCCAGCATGGGACTCTCCTACGAGCAGTACTTC CASMGLSYEQYF NA TRBJ2-7 TRBV6-2/TRBV6-3 NA
TGTGCCAGCAGCTTAGCGTCTAGCTCAGATACGCAGTATTTT CASSLASSSDTQYF few TRBJ2-3 TRBV7-2 NA
TGCGCCAGCAGGACGACTCTCACCACAGATACGCAGTATTTT CASRTTLTTDTQYF NA TRBJ2-3 TRBV4-1 NA
TGTGCCGTAGGGTCTGGGGCCAACGTCCTGACTTTC CAVGSGANVLTF many TRBJ2-6 TRBV6-6 NA
TGCAGTGCCCTCGGACTAGGGACCTACGAGCAGTACTTC CSALGLGTYEQYF few TRBJ2-7 TRBV20-1 TRBD2
TGTGCCTCCCAAAGGTCGGGGGCCAAAGGGTACAATGAGCAGTTCTTC CASQRSGAKGYNEQFF NA TRBJ2-1 TRBV9 NA
TGCGCCAGCAGCTTGGCAAAGACAGGGGGCGATGGCTACACCTTC CASSLAKTGGDGYTF few TRBJ1-2 TRBV5-1 TRBD1
TGTGCCAGCAGCTCGACACGGTATAATTCACCCCTCCACTTT CASSSTRYNSPLHF many TRBJ1-6 TRBV5-4 NA
TGTGCCAGCAGCGGGGGACAGATGAACACTGAAGCTTTCTTT CASSGGQMNTEAFF few TRBJ1-1 TRBV7-8 TRBD1
TGCGCCAGCAGACTCAACCCGGACAGGGGCCACCAAGAGACCCAGTACTTC CASRLNPDRGHQETQYF many TRBJ2-5 TRBV4-1 TRBD1